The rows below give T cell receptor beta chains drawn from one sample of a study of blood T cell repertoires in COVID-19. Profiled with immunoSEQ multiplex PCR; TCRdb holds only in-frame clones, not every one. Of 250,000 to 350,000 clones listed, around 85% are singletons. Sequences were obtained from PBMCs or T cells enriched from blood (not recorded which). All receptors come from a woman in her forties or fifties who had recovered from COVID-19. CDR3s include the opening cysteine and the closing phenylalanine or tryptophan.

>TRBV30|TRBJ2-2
CAWRTGNTGELFF
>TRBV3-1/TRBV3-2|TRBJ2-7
CASSKEREGPSYEQYF
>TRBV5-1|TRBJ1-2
CASSLVFGDLGYTF
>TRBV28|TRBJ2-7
CASSAGQDGFYF
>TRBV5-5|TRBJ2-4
CASSTAGTGIPQSIQYF
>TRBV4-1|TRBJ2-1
CASSYQYGGKNEQFF
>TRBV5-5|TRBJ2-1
CASSLAIAGTDEQFF
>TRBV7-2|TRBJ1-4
CASSKGQGGGEKLFF
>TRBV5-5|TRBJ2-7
CASSFHTGVSSYEQYF
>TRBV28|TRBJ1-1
CASGKRGTEAFF
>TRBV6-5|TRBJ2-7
CASSYAGGLATGEQYF
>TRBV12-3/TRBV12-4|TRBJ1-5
CASTQNSNQPQHF
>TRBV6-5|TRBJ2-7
CASSSWTSGSYEQYF
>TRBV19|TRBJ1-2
CASSIRDRPYGYTF
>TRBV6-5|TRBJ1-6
CASSYSGLSPLHF
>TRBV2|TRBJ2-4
CASSATGGPPSKNIQYF
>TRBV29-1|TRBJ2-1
CSADRGYEDEQFF
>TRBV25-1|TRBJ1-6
CASSESVGSISPLHF
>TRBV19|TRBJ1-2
CASTIGGNVYGYTF
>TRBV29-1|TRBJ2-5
CSVEATGTQYF
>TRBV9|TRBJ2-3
CASSVRGTDTQYF
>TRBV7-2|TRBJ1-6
CASSLGGFRSYNSPLHF
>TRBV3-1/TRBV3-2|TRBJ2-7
CASSQVSQGVAYEQYF
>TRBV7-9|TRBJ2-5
CASSAGQFLLETQYF
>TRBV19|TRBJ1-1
CASSDEVSQGEAFF
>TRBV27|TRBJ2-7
CASRGRPRGTYEQYF